Given below is one TCR beta chain in context. CDR3 length: 15 residues. Trimming took 2 bases from V and 8 from J; bases not matched to a gene: 5. Germline V gives CDR1 MNHNY, CDR2 SVGAGI (reference sequence). This sample was taken from a study of control samples from healthy donors and cancer patients. Repertoires were generated with immunoSEQ multiplex PCR, while TCRdb's copy carries only in-frame clones and drops some. The sample has approximately 82,000 clones, over 90% seen once. Input material: blood. The chain is built from TRBV6-6 and TRBJ2-1, with TRBD2 matching over 11 bases. The clonotype comes from a woman aged 18-30 years in good health. The CDR3 coding sequence is TGTGCCAGCAGTTACGGTAGCGGGGGGGCCTATGAGCAGTTCTTC. Translation gives CASSYGSGGAYEQFF.